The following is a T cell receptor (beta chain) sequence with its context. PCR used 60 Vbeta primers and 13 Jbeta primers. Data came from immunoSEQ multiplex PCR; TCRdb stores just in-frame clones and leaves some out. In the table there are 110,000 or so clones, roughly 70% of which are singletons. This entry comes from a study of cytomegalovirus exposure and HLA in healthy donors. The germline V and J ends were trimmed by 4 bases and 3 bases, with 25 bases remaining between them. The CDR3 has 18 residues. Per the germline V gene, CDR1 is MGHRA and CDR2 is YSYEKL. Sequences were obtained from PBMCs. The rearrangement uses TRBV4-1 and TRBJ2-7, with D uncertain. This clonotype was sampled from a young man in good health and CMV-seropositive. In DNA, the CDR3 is TGCGCCAGCAGCCCCCCCTTCTCCCAGGCAAACCTATTCTACGAGCAGTACGTC. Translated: CASSPPFSQANLFYEQYV.